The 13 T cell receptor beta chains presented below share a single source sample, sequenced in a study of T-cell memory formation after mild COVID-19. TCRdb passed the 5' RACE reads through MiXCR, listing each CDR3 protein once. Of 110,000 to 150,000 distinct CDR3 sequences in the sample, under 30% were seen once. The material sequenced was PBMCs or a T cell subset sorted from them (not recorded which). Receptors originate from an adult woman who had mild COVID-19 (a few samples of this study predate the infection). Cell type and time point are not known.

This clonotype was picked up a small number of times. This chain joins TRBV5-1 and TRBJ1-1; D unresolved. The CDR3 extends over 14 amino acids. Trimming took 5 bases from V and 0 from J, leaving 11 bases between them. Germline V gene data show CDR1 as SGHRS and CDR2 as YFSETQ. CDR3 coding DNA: TGCGCCAGCAGTTATCAGGATTTGAACACTGAAGCTTTCTTT. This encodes CASSYQDLNTEAFF.

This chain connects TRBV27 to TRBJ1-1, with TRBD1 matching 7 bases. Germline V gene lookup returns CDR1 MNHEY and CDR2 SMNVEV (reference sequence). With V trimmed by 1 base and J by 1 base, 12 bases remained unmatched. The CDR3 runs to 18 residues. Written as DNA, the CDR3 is TGTGCCAGCAGTTTATATTTTCCCCCGGGGACAGCGAACACTGAAGCTTTCTTT. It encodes CASSLYFPPGTANTEAFF.

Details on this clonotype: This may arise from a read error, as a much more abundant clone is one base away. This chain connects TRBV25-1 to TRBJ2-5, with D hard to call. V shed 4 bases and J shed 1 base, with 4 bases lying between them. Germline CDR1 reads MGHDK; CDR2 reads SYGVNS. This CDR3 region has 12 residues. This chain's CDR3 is CASSAVQETQYF. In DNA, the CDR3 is TGTGCCAGCAGTGCCGTCCAAGAGACCCAGTACTTC.

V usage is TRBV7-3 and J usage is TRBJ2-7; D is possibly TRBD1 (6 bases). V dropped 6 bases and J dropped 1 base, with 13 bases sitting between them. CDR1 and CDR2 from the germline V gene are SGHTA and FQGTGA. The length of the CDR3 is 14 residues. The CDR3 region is CASRIIGQSYEQYF. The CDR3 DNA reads TGTGCCAGCAGGATCATCGGACAGTCCTACGAGCAGTACTTC.

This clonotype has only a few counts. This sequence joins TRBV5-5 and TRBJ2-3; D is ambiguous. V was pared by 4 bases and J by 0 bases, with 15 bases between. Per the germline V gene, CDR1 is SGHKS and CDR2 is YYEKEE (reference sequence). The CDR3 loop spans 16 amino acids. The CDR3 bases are TGTGCCAGCAGCGACACAGACATTTTTAGCACAGATACGCAGTATTTT. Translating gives CASSDTDIFSTDTQYF.

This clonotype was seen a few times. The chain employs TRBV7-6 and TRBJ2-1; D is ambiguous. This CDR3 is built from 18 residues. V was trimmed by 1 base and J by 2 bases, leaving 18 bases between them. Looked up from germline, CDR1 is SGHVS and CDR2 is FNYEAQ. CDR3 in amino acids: CASSLGGMATGTYNEQFF. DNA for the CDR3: TGTGCCAGCAGCTTAGGGGGTATGGCTACCGGTACCTACAATGAGCAGTTCTTC.

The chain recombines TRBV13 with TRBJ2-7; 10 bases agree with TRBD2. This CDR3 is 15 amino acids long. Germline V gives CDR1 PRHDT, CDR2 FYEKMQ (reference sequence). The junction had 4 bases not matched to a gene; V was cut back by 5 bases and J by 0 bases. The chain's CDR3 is CASSILAGASYEQYF. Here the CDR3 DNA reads TGTGCCAGCAGCATCCTAGCGGGGGCCTCCTACGAGCAGTACTTC.

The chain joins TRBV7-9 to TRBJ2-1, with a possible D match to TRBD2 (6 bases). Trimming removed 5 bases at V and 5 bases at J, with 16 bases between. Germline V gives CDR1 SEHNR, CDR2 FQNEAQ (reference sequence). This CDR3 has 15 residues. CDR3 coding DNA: TGTGCCAGCAGCCTAAGTATGGTAGCGGACAATGAGCAGTTCTTC. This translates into CASSLSMVADNEQFF.

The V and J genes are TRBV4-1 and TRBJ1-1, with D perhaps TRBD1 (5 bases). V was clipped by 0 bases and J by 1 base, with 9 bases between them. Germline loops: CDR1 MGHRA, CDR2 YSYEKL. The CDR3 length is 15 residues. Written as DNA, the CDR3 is TGCGCCAGCAGCCAAGAGGTAGGGACGAACACTGAAGCTTTCTTT. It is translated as CASSQEVGTNTEAFF.

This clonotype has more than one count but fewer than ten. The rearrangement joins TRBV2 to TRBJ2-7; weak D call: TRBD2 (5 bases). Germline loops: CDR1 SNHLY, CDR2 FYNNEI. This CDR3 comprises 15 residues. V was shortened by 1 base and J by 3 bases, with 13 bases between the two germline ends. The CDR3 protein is CASSEVGIASYEQYF. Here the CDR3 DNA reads TGTGCCAGCAGTGAAGTTGGGATAGCGAGCTACGAGCAGTACTTC.

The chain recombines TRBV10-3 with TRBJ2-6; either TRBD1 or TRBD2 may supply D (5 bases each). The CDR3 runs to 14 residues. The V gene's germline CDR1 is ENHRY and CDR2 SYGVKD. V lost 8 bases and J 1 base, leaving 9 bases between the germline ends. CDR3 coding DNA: TGTGCCATCGGAGAGGGGTCTGGGGCCAACGTCCTGACTTTC. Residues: CAIGEGSGANVLTF.

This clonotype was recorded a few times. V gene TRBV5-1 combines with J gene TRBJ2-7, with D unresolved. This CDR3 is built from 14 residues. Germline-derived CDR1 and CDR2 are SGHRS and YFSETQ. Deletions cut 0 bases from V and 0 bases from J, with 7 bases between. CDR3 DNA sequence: TGCGCCAGCAGCTTGGTGTCTAGCTCCTACGAGCAGTACTTC. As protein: CASSLVSSSYEQYF. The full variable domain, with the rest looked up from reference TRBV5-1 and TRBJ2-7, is KAGVTQTPRYLIKTRGQQVTLSCSPISGHRSVSWYQQTPGQGLQFLFEYFSETQRNKGNFPGRFSGRQFSNSRSEMNVSTLELGDSALYLCASSLVSSSYEQYFGPGTRLTVT.

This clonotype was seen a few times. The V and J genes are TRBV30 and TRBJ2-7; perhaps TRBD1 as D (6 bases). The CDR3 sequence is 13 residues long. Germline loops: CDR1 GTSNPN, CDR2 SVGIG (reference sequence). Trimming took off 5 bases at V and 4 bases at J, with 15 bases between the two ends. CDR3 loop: CAWYRVQAYEQYF. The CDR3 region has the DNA TGTGCCTGGTACAGGGTGCAGGCGTACGAGCAGTACTTC.